This T cell receptor beta chain was captured by sequencing in a study of T cells after yellow fever vaccination. This CDR3 spans 13 amino acids. CDR1 SNHLY and CDR2 FYNNEI come from the germline V gene. Trimming shortened V by 7 bases and J by 0 bases, and 10 bases separated the two germline ends. TCRdb itself ran the 5' RACE reads through MiXCR, one entry per CDR3 protein. Of 250,000 to 400,000 distinct CDR3 sequences listed, about 4% are singletons. This clonotype was sampled from a man between 18 and 29 years old who received the YFV17D yellow fever vaccine. This chain connects TRBV2 to TRBJ2-7, with D perhaps matching TRBD1 (6 bases). This sample comprised PBMCs, obtained 5 days after the yellow fever booster vaccination. CDR3 residues: CASTLDSSYEQYF. The CDR3 DNA reads as TGTGCCAGCACCCTGGACAGCTCCTACGAGCAGTACTTC.